Listed below are T cell receptor beta chains from one sample, sequenced in a study of PD-L1 blockade in urothelial cancer. Sequencing was performed with immunoSEQ multiplex PCR; in TCRdb, only in-frame clones are kept and a portion is missing. The sample has 83,000 or so clones, approximately 87% seen once. Sample: PBMCs, taken around atezolizumab (anti-PD-L1) treatment. Receptors originate from a man in his 70s with urothelial cancer. The CDR3 runs from the conserved cysteine through the conserved F or W. A D gene is named only where the DNA matches it firmly. Clone size is stated in some rows and not others, as once, few, many or a class when expanded.

clone_size j_call d_call v_call cdr3_aa cdr3_nt
NA TRBJ1-3 TRBD1 TRBV5-6 CASSLDRTNTIYF TGTGCCAGCAGCCTGGACAGGACAAACACCATATATTTT
NA TRBJ1-2 NA TRBV30 CAWSVAGDGYTF TGTGCCTGGAGTGTTGCGGGGGATGGCTACACCTTC
NA TRBJ2-2 NA TRBV29-1 CSVLGSGELFF TGCAGCGTTCTCGGGTCCGGGGAGCTGTTTTTT
NA TRBJ1-6 TRBD1 TRBV5-6 CASNTGTGVSPLHF TGTGCCAGCAACACCGGGACAGGGGTTAGTCCCCTCCACTTT
NA TRBJ2-7 TRBD2 TRBV4-1 CASSQSRAGESYEQYF TGCGCCAGCAGCCAGAGCCGGGCGGGAGAGTCCTACGAGCAGTACTTC
once TRBJ2-1 NA TRBV10-3 CATHASGVYNEQFF TGTGCCACCCATGCTTCCGGAGTCTACAATGAGCAGTTCTTC
NA TRBJ1-3 NA TRBV18 CASSLGLLSGNTIYF TGTGCCAGCTCACTAGGACTGCTCTCTGGAAACACCATATATTTT
NA TRBJ2-1 NA TRBV7-3 CASSPTSSYNEQFF TGTGCCAGCAGCCCCACGAGCTCCTACAATGAGCAGTTCTTC
NA TRBJ1-5 NA TRBV7-2 CASSLEWANNQPQHF TGTGCCAGCAGCCTCGAGTGGGCCAACAATCAGCCCCAGCATTTT
NA TRBJ2-2 NA TRBV6-5 CASHLLRTGELFF TGTGCCAGCCACCTCCTGCGTACCGGGGAGCTGTTTTTT
NA TRBJ2-5 NA TRBV29-1 CSVEAGVETQYF TGCAGCGTTGAAGCGGGAGTTGAGACCCAGTACTTC
NA TRBJ1-2 TRBD1 TRBV7-2 CASSPPTGGRGYTF TGTGCCAGCAGCCCGCCGACAGGGGGCAGGGGCTACACCTTC
few TRBJ1-1 TRBD1 TRBV27 CASSLQGVMATEAFF TGTGCCAGCAGTCTTCAGGGGGTGATGGCCACTGAAGCTTTCTTT
NA TRBJ1-1 NA TRBV5-6 CASSSKGGADTEAFF TGTGCCAGCAGCTCTAAAGGGGGGGCGGACACTGAAGCTTTCTTT
NA TRBJ1-2 NA TRBV5-1 CASSGDTNYGYTF TGCGCCAGCAGCGGTGACACTAACTATGGCTACACCTTC
NA TRBJ2-7 NA TRBV10-3 CAISEGDISYEQYF TGTGCCATCAGTGAGGGGGACATCTCCTACGAGCAGTACTTC
NA TRBJ2-3 NA TRBV25-1 CASSEYRGTDTQYF TGTGCCAGCAGTGAATATAGAGGCACAGATACGCAGTATTTT
NA TRBJ2-1 NA TRBV7-2 CASSLVPDNEQFF TGTGCCAGCAGCTTAGTTCCGGACAATGAGCAGTTCTTC
NA TRBJ2-1 TRBD2 TRBV5-6 CASSDLGTSGLREQFF TGTGCCAGCAGCGACCTTGGGACTAGCGGCCTTAGGGAGCAGTTCTTC
NA TRBJ2-7 NA TRBV5-1 CASSLTRQDPVSF TGCGCCAGCAGCTTGACGAGACAGGATCCCGTCAGCTTC